This TCR beta chain was recovered during a study of naive CD8 T cells in extremely preterm neonates (dated by TCRdb to about 2017). In the study overall: The abstract gives the adult participants' age range as 25-50 years, whereas the methods give 20-50 years. TCRbeta CDR3 repertoires of sorted naive CD8+ T cells were compared across four age groups: extremely preterm neonates, term neonates, young children and adults. Points the paper makes about the study in general: As limitations, the authors pointed to a small sample size and variable productive template counts among preterm samples. Prospective longitudinal studies of preterm and term neonates were called for by the authors so that T cell development could be tracked within individuals. Preterm CDR3s were shorter, with fewer N additions and less junctional trimming, and were closer to germline than those of older groups. Compared with all other age groups, preterm neonates showed significantly lower iChao1 richness (p < 0.05) along with an even clone distribution, indicating a less rich repertoire. The proportion of shared CDR3 nucleotide sequences was higher in preterm neonates (2.7%) than in term neonates (approximately 0.4%), young children (roughly 0.03%) and adults (around 0.01%).

Concerning this clone: The antigen it binds to is not known. The sample holds no much larger clone one base away, and base qualities are not on file.

From its cysteine to its phenylalanine, the CDR3 spans 14 amino acids. CDR3 DNA is the only sequence kept; it has 42 bases, read in frame from the first base. From the germline V gene, CDR1 is MGHRA and CDR2 is YSYEKL. V lost 1 base and J lost 5 bases; the stretch between them is 11 bases long. Peripheral blood was donated by five healthy children aged roughly 16-56 months who were having elective routine surgery, plus five healthy nonsmoking adults. The adult controls were healthy nonsmokers between about 18 and 55 years old, with a median age of around 36 years. A FACSAria III cell sorter was used to sort live, Annexin V-negative naive CD8+ T cells (CD3+CD8+CD45RA+CCR7+). Between roughly 17,000 and 100,000 naive CD8+ T cells were sorted per sample. Ficoll-Paque density gradient centrifugation was used to isolate mononuclear cells from diluted blood. Before sorting, mononuclear cells were cryopreserved in approximately 10% DMSO with approximately 90% FBS and kept in long-term storage at -150 degrees C. After thawing, the cells were stained with Annexin V and with antibodies against CD3, CD8, CCR7 and CD45RA. The DNeasy Blood and Tissue Kit was used to extract genomic DNA from sorted cell pellets that had been snap-frozen.

TCRbeta CDR3 regions were amplified from genomic DNA by a two-step, bias-controlled multiplex PCR. Primers specific for every TRBV and TRBJ gene segment were used in the multiplex PCR. The immunoSEQ Assay was used to generate the TCRbeta repertoire data. Turning to the authors' computational methods: A relative-frequency ratio and a modified nearest-neighbor algorithm were applied to filter and cluster reads so that closely related sequences were merged. IMGT annotation was followed for the assignment of V, D and J genes to CDR3 sequences. Template counts were quantified against synthetic TCR CDR3 analog sequences and normalized for PCR amplification bias. Only unique productive sequences, defined as in-frame CDR3 sequences lacking stop codons, were included in the analyses. The immunoSEQ Analyzer software was used to calculate clonality, defined as 1 minus Pielou's evenness, and iChao1 richness. Statistical tests were run in JMP, with either Student's t-test or a non-parametric test chosen according to Shapiro-Wilk normality results. TCRdb took this table from immuneACCESS and kept in-frame rearrangements with V and J called. Such tables lack part of the clones; where checked against another copy, unresolved V genes explain under half of the gap, and the rest is unexplained. V, J and clone size are taken as reported in that table, and D and trimming were inferred from the DNA itself. The sample data list roughly 5,500 clones, and 97% of these were observed just once. In total, the top ten clones hold 0.65% to 0.95% of the sample.

In this chain, TRBV4-1 is recombined with TRBJ1-1; TRBD1 might be the D gene, on 6 matching bases. The clonotype was recovered from a human donor in good health. The sample was naive CD8+ T cells from blood. The CDR3 reads as follows: CASSQVRGGTEAFF. The DNA sequence follows: TGCGCCAGCAGCCAAGTCAGGGGAGGGACTGAAGCTTTCTTT.